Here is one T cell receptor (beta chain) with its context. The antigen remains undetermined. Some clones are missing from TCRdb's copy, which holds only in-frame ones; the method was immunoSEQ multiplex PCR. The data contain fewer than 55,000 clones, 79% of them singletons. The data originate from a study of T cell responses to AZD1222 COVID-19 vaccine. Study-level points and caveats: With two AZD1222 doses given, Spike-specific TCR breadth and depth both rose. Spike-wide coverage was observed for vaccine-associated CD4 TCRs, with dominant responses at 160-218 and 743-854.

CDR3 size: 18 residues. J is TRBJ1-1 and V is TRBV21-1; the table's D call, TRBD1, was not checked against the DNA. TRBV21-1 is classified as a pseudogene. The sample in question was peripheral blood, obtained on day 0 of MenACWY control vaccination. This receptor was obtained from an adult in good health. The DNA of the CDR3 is TGTGCCAGCAGCAAAGTTTGGGGGCAGGCCCTTCTGAACACTGAAGCTTTCTTT. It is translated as CASSKVWGQALLNTEAFF.